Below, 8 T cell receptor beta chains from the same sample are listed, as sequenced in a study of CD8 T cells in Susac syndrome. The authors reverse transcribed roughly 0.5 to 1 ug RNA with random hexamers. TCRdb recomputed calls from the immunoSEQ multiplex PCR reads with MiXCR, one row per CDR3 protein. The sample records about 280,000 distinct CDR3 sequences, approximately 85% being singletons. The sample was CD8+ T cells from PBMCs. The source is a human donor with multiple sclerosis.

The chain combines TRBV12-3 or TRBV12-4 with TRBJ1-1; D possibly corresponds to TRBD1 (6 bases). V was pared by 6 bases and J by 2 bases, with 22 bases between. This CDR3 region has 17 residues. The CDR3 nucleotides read TGTGCCAGCAGACCCCGGAGGAACAGGGCAACAAACACTGAAGCTTTCTTT. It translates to CASRPRRNRATNTEAFF.

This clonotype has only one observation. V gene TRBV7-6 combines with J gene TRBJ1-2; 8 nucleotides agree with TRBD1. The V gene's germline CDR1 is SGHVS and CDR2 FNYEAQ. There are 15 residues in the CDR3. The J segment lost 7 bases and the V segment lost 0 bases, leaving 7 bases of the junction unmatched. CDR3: CASSLALSRGPGYTF. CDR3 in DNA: TGTGCCAGCAGCTTAGCGCTAAGCAGGGGGCCTGGCTACACCTTC.

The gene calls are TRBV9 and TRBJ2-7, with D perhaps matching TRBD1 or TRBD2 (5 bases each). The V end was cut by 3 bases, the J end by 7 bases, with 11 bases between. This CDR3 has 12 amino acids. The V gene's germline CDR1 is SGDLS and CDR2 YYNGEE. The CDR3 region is CASSAGTKEQYF. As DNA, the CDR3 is TGTGCCAGCAGCGCCGGGACGAAAGAGCAGTACTTC.

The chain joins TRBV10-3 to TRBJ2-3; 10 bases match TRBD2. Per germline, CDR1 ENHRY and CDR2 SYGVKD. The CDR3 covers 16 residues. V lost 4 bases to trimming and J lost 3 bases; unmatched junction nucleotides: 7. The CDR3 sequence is CAISGSQGLATDTQYF. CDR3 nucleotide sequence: TGTGCCATCAGTGGGTCCCAGGGACTAGCGACAGATACGCAGTATTTT.

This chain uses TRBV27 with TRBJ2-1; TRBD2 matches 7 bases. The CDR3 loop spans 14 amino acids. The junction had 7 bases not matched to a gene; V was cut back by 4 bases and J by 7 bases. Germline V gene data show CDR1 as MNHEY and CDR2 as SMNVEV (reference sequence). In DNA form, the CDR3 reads TGTGCCAGCAGTTCTGCGGGAGTGTCGAATGAGCAGTTCTTC. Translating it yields CASSSAGVSNEQFF.

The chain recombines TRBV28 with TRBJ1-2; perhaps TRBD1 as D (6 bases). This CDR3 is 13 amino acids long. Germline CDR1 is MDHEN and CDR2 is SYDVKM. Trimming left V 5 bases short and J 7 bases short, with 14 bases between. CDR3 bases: TGTGCCAGCAGTCCGTATGGGGGCTCTGGCTACACCTTC. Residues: CASSPYGGSGYTF.

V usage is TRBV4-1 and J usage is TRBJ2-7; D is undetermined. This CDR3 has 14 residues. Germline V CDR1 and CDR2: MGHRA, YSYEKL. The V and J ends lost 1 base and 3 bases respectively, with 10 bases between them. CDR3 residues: CASSQGSWDYEQYF. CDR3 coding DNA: TGCGCCAGCAGCCAAGGATCGTGGGACTACGAGCAGTACTTC.

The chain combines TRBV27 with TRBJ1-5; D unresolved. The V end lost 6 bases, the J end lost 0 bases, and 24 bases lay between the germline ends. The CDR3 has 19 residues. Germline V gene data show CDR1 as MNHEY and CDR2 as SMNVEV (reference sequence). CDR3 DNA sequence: TGTGCCAGCAGGCCCAACGAAGCGGGAGATTTTTTTAGCAATCAGCCCCAGCATTTT. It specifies CASRPNEAGDFFSNQPQHF.